Given below is one T cell receptor beta chain in context. The antigen remains undetermined. The sample comes from a study of post-analysis software for immune sequencing data. Overall study findings and caveats: The five TRBV segments detected at higher frequency in patients than in controls included TRBV5-6, TRBV5-1 and TRBV20-1.

Germline CDR1 and CDR2: SGHRS and YFSETQ. V lost 0 bases, J lost 1 base, and 12 bases lay in between. The CDR3 runs 16 residues. Prepared TCR beta cDNA libraries contained unique molecular identifiers. Roughly 0.5 million cDNA molecules were obtained from 1 to 10 million T cells. TCRdb re-derived calls from the PCR reads in MiXCR, one entry per CDR3 protein. The table records 600,000 to 750,000 distinct CDR3 sequences, 55% to 70% of them present only once. The specimen was blood. This sequence originates from a girl aged 2-10 years with multiple sclerosis. The chain joins TRBV5-1 to TRBJ2-3; D not certain. Here the CDR3 DNA reads TGCGCCAGCAGCTTGGGGTCCGGGCAGGGCACAGATACGCAGTATTTT. Translation: CASSLGSGQGTDTQYF.